One and the same sample provided the 20 T cell receptor beta chains below, sequenced in a study of blood T cell repertoires in COVID-19. Method: immunoSEQ multiplex PCR; TCRdb's copy keeps in-frame clones and lacks some. This sample has approximately 460,000 clones, with roughly 87% found just once. Material for sequencing was peripheral blood. The receptors were sampled from a man younger than 30 with COVID-19, enrolled during active disease.

This clone was picked up a small number of times. This chain connects TRBV6-5 to TRBJ1-6; no reliable D call. Between the trimmed V and J ends, which lost 4 bases and 0 bases, there was a span of 4 bases. CDR1 is MNHEY and CDR2 is SVGAGI in the germline V gene. There are 14 residues in the CDR3. The CDR3 reads CASSFSSYNSPLHF. The DNA for the CDR3 is TGTGCCAGCAGTTTCAGCTCCTATAATTCACCCCTCCACTTT.

The chain uses TRBV7-6 and TRBJ1-2; 8 bases are a match to TRBD1. This CDR3 has 18 amino acids. CDR1 is SGHVS, CDR2 FNYEAQ, per germline. The V gene end was trimmed by 5 bases and the J gene end by 5 bases; junction bases not matched to a gene: 19. In nucleotides, the CDR3 is TGTGCCAGCAGCCCCCTCGGGGCAGGGGGCGTCGGGGAATATGGCTACACCTTC. Residues: CASSPLGAGGVGEYGYTF. Full variable domain (rest looked up from reference TRBV7-6 and TRBJ1-2): GAGVSQSPRYKVTKRGQDVALRCDPISGHVSLYWYRQALGQGPEFLTYFNYEAQQDKSGLPNDRFSAERPEGSISTLTIQRTEQRDSAMYRCASSPLGAGGVGEYGYTFGSGTRLTVV.

V is TRBV4-1 and J is TRBJ2-2, with D unresolved. Trimming shortened V by 0 bases and J by 4 bases, and 12 bases separated the two germline ends. Germline CDR1 reads MGHRA; CDR2 reads YSYEKL. CDR3 length: 16 residues. Here the CDR3 DNA reads TGCGCCAGCAGCCAAGACGAGGATCCTATCACCGGGGAGCTGTTTTTT. It encodes CASSQDEDPITGELFF.

This chain joins TRBV9 and TRBJ2-5, with D possibly being TRBD2 (6 bases). Germline-derived CDR1 and CDR2 are SGDLS and YYNGEE. The CDR3 is made up of 14 amino acids. Trimming took 5 bases from V and 3 from J, leaving 14 bases between them. Written as DNA, the CDR3 is TGTGCCAGCAGTGATCGGGACTTAGAAGAGACCCAGTACTTC. This translates into CASSDRDLEETQYF.

This chain uses TRBV4-2 with TRBJ2-3; 10 bases match TRBD2. The CDR3 has 20 amino acids. The ends lost 0 bases at V and 5 bases at J; junction bases unmatched: 17. The V gene's germline CDR1 is LGHNA and CDR2 YNFKEQ. The CDR3: CASSQDRYSGGAKGLDTQYF. The CDR3, as DNA: TGTGCCAGCAGCCAAGATAGATACAGCGGGGGGGCGAAAGGACTAGATACGCAGTATTTT.

The chain has TRBV5-1 and TRBJ2-5; 7 bases line up with TRBD1. This CDR3 is built from 13 residues. Germline V lookup: CDR1 SGHRS, CDR2 YFSETQ. The V and J ends lost 5 bases and 5 bases, in that order; junction bases with no gene match: 6. The CDR3: CASRTGSLETQYF. DNA for the CDR3: TGCGCCAGCAGGACAGGGAGCTTGGAGACCCAGTACTTC.

This CDR3 reads CASSESGLAYEQYF. The CDR3 region has the DNA TGCGCCAGCAGTGAGTCGGGACTAGCCTACGAGCAGTACTTC. V is TRBV10-2 and J is TRBJ2-7; 8 bases are a match to TRBD2. The germline V gene encodes CDR1 WSHSY and CDR2 SAAADI. V trimming: 0 bases; J trimming: 2 bases; junction bases outside the gene matches: 0. The length of the CDR3 is 14 residues.

The chain carries TRBV7-9 and TRBJ2-1, with D possibly TRBD2 on 6 matching bases. Trimming stripped 9 bases from V and 0 bases from J, with 18 bases between. CDR1 and CDR2 (germline): SEHNR, FQNEAQ (reference sequence). CDR3 length: 16 amino acids. CDR3 nucleotide sequence: TGTGCCAGTATGCCCCGGGGGAGGAGCTCCTACAATGAGCAGTTCTTC. Translating gives CASMPRGRSSYNEQFF.

The chain recombines TRBV25-1 with TRBJ2-1, with a tentative D call TRBD2 (5 bases). This CDR3 has 14 residues. Trimming cost V 5 bases and J 9 bases, with 17 bases left between them. Germline lookup yields CDR1 MGHDK and CDR2 SYGVNS. CDR3 nucleotide sequence: TGTGCCAGCAGTCCAAATGCACTAGTCATTGAGCAGTTCTTC. Residues: CASSPNALVIEQFF.

Comments on this clone: The identical CDR3 is also encoded by other nucleotide sequences in the sample. V gene TRBV5-1 combines with J gene TRBJ2-2; TRBD2 might be the D (5 bases). This CDR3 region has 15 residues. Germline values: CDR1 SGHRS, CDR2 YFSETQ. The V end lost 0 bases, the J end lost 0 bases, and 6 bases lay between the germline ends. DNA for the CDR3: TGCGCCAGCAGCTTGGGGACTGCGAACACCGGGGAGCTGTTTTTT. This encodes CASSLGTANTGELFF.

In its sample, this clone was seen once. The rearrangement uses TRBV5-4 and TRBJ2-1; D is possibly TRBD2 (6 bases). V lost 0 bases, J lost 1 base, and 17 bases lay in between. CDR3 size: 18 residues. Germline lookup yields CDR1 SGHNT and CDR2 YYREEE (reference sequence). The CDR3 reads CASSLGGLSGASYNEQFF. CDR3 bases: TGTGCCAGCAGCTTGGGGGGTTTGTCGGGAGCATCCTACAATGAGCAGTTCTTC.

The rearrangement links TRBV7-9 to TRBJ2-3, with D possibly matching TRBD1 (6 bases). Germline V gene lookup returns CDR1 SEHNR and CDR2 FQNEAQ (reference sequence). Trimming stripped 4 bases from V and 6 bases from J, with 17 bases between. CDR3 length: 15 amino acids. This chain's CDR3 is CASSSDSEGFDTQYF. In nucleotides, the CDR3 is TGTGCCAGCAGCTCGGACAGCGAGGGTTTTGATACGCAGTATTTT.

This rearrangement joins TRBV5-4 to TRBJ2-7; a possible D gene is TRBD2 (6 bases). V dropped 3 bases and J dropped 3 bases, with 16 bases sitting between them. From germline, CDR1 is SGHNT and CDR2 YYREEE (reference sequence). This CDR3 region has 15 residues. This CDR3 is CASSSSDLRGYEQYF. In DNA form, the CDR3 reads TGTGCCAGCAGCTCCAGTGATTTGCGGGGCTACGAGCAGTACTTC.

J is TRBJ2-1 and V is TRBV5-4; maybe TRBD2 (5 bases). From germline, CDR1 is SGHNT and CDR2 YYREEE (reference sequence). This CDR3 is built from 14 residues. Trimming shortened V by 0 bases and J by 7 bases, and 11 bases separated the two germline ends. The CDR3 region is CASSLGRLLNEQFF. The CDR3 bases are TGTGCCAGCAGCTTGGGGCGACTACTAAATGAGCAGTTCTTC. Together with reference TRBV5-4 and TRBJ2-1, the CDR3 gives the full variable domain: ETGVTQSPTHLIKTRGQQVTLRCSSQSGHNTVSWYQQALGQGPQFIFQYYREEENGRGNFPPRFSGLQFPNYSSELNVNALELDDSALYLCASSLGRLLNEQFFGPGTRLTVL.

V gene TRBV18 combines with J gene TRBJ2-7; D perhaps matches TRBD2 (6 bases). The CDR3 is made up of 16 amino acids. The germline gives CDR1 KGHSH, CDR2 LQKENI. Trimming pared 0 bases from V and 4 bases from J, leaving 16 bases between. The CDR3 here is CASSPPSMAGFYEQYF. DNA for the CDR3: TGTGCCAGCTCACCACCTAGTATGGCGGGGTTTTACGAGCAGTACTTC.

The rearrangement uses TRBV5-6 and TRBJ2-1, with 10 bases matching TRBD2. Germline assignment: CDR1 SGHDT and CDR2 YYEEEE. The V segment lost 4 bases and the J segment 4 bases; nucleotides outside the gene matches: 5. This CDR3 contains 15 residues. CDR3 bases: TGTGCCAGCAGCCCGACTAGCGGGCTATACAATGAGCAGTTCTTC. Protein product: CASSPTSGLYNEQFF.

This clone showed up just a few times. The chain joins TRBV6-8 to TRBJ1-3; TRBD1 aligns across 7 bases. The CDR3 spans 13 residues. After removal of 9 bases from V and 0 bases from J, the junction contained 2 bases not matched to a gene. CDR1 and CDR2 (germline): MNHGY, SAAAGT. The CDR3 nucleotides are TGTGCCAGACAGGGGAGCTCTGGAAACACCATATATTTT. Residues: CARQGSSGNTIYF.

The rearrangement links TRBV5-4 to TRBJ2-1; TRBD2 agrees at 11 bases. CDR3 length: 19 amino acids. In germline, CDR1 is SGHNT, CDR2 YYREEE (reference sequence). V lost 0 bases to trimming and J lost 4 bases; unmatched junction nucleotides: 12. The CDR3 DNA sequence: TGTGCCAGCAGCTTGGTTAGAACTAGCGGGAGTCTCTGGTACAATGAGCAGTTCTTC. This codes for CASSLVRTSGSLWYNEQFF. The full variable domain, completed using reference TRBV5-4 and TRBJ2-1, is ETGVTQSPTHLIKTRGQQVTLRCSSQSGHNTVSWYQQALGQGPQFIFQYYREEENGRGNFPPRFSGLQFPNYSSELNVNALELDDSALYLCASSLVRTSGSLWYNEQFFGPGTRLTVL.

This clone was seen a handful of times. The chain is built from TRBV7-9 and TRBJ2-7, with TRBD2 matching over 9 bases. The CDR3 is made up of 17 amino acids. The germline CDR1 and CDR2 sequences are SEHNR and FQNEAQ (reference sequence). With 4 bases clipped from V and 4 bases from J, the junction kept 14 bases outside the gene matches. The CDR3 region is CASSSPMKGAGGYEQYF. The CDR3, as DNA: TGTGCCAGCAGCTCCCCTATGAAGGGAGCGGGAGGATACGAGCAGTACTTC.

This chain links TRBV19 with TRBJ2-7, with 12 nucleotides matching TRBD2. CDR3 length equals 15 residues. The ends lost 2 bases at V and 5 bases at J; junction bases unmatched: 4. Germline V gene lookup returns CDR1 LNHDA and CDR2 SQIVND (reference sequence). For the CDR3, the DNA is TGTGCCAGTAGTATAATAACTAGCGGGAGGAACGAGCAGTACTTC. Translated: CASSIITSGRNEQYF.